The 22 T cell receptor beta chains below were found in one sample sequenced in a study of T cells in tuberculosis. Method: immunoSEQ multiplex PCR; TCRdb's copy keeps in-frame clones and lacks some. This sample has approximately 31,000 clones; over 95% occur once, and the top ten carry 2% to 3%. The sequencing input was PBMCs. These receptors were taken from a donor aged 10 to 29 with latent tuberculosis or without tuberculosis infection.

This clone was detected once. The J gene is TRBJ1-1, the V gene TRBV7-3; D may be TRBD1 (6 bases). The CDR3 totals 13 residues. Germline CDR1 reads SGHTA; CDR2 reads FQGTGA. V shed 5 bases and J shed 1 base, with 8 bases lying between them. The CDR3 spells CASSPGQNTEAFF. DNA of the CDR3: TGTGCCAGCAGCCCGGGACAGAACACTGAAGCTTTCTTT.

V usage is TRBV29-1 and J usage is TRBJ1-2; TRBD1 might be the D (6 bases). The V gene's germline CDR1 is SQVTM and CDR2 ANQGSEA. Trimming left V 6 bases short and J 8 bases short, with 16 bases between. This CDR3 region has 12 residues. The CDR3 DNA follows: TGCAGCGTGTCGACAGGATTAAACGGCTACACCTTC. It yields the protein CSVSTGLNGYTF.

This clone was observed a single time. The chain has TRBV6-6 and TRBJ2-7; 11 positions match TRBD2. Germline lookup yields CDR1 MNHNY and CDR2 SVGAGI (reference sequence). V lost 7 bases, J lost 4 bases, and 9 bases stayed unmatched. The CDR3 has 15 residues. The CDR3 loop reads CASTDSGRASYEQYF. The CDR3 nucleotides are TGTGCCAGCACCGATAGCGGGAGGGCCTCATACGAGCAGTACTTC.

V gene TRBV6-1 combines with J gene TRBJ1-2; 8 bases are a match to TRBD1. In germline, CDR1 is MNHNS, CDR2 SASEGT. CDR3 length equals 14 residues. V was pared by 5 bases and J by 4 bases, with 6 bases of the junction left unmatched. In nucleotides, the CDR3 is TGTGCCAGCAGTTTCGGACAGGGTGTCTATGGCTACACCTTC. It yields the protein CASSFGQGVYGYTF.

The DNA for the CDR3 is TGTGCCAGCAGTTCGACTAGCGGGAGGGGGCCGGAGACCCAGTACTTC. Amino acid sequence: CASSSTSGRGPETQYF. The chain employs TRBV5-4 and TRBJ2-5; 14 bases map to TRBD2. The germline CDR1 and CDR2 sequences are SGHNT and YYREEE (reference sequence). CDR3 length: 16 residues. V shed 5 bases, J shed 5 bases, and the junction held 8 bases outside the gene matches.

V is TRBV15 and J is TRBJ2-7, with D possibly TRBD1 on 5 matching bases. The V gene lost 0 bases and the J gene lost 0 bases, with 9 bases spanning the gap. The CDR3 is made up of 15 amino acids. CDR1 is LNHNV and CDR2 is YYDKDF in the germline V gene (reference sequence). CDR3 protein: CATSRDPGNSYEQYF. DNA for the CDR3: TGTGCCACCAGCAGAGATCCAGGGAACTCCTACGAGCAGTACTTC.

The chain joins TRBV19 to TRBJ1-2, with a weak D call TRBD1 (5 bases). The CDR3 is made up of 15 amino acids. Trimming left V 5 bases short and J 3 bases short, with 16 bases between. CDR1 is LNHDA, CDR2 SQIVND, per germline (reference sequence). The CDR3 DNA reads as TGTGCCAGTAGTCCGGACATCCACCCGGACTATGGCTACACCTTC. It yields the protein CASSPDIHPDYGYTF.

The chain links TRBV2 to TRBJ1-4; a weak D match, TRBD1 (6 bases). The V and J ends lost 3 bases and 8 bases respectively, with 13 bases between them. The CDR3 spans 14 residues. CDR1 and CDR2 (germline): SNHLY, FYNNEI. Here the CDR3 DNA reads TGTGCCAGCAGTGAGGTTGATGGGGGCGAAAAACTGTTTTTT. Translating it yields CASSEVDGGEKLFF.

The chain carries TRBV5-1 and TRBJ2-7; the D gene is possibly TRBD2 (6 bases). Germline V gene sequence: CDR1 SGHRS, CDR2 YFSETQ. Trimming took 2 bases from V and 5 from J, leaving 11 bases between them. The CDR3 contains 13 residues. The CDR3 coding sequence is TGCGCCAGCAGCTTCCGGGAGAGGGACGAGCAGTACTTC. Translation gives CASSFRERDEQYF.

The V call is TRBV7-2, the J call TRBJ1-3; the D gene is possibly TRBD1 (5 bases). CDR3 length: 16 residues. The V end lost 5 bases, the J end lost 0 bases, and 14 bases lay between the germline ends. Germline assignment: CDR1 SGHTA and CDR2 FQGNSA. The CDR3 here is CASSPGLGGSGNTIYF. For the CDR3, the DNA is TGTGCCAGCAGCCCGGGACTGGGGGGCTCTGGAAACACCATATATTTT.

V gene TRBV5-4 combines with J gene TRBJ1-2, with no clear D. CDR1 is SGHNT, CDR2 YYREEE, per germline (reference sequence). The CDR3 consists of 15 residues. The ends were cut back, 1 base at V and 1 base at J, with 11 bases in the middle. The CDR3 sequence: CASSLSPVINYGYTF. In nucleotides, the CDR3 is TGTGCCAGCAGCTTGTCGCCAGTGATTAACTATGGCTACACCTTC.

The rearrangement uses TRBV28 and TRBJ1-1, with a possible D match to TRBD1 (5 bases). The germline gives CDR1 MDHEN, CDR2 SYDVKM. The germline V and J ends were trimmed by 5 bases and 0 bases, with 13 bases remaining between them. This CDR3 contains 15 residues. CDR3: CASSARQLMNTEAFF. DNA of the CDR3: TGTGCCAGCAGTGCTCGACAGTTAATGAACACTGAAGCTTTCTTT.

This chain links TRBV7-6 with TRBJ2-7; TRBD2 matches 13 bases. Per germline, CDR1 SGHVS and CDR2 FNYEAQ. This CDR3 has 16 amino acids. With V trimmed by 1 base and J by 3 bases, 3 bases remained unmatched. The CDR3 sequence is CASSLVTSGGSYEQYF. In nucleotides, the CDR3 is TGTGCCAGCAGCTTAGTGACTAGCGGGGGGAGCTACGAGCAGTACTTC.

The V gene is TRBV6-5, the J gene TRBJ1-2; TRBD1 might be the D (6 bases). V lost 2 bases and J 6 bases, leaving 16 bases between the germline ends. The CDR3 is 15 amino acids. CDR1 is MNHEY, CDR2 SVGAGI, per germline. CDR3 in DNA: TGTGCCAGCAGTTACCTCACAGGGAAAATTGATGGCTACACCTTC. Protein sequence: CASSYLTGKIDGYTF.

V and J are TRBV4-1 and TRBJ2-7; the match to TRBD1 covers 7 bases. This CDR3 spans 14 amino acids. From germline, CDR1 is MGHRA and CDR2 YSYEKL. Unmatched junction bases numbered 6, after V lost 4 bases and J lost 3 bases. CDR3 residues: CASSRTGQYYEQYF. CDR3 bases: TGCGCCAGCAGCCGGACAGGTCAGTACTACGAGCAGTACTTC.

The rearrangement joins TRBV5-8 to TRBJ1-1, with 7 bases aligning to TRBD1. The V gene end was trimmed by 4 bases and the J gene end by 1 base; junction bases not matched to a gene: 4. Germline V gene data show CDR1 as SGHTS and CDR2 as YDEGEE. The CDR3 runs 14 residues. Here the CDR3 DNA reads TGTGCCAGCAGCATGACAGGGTGGAACACTGAAGCTTTCTTT. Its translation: CASSMTGWNTEAFF.

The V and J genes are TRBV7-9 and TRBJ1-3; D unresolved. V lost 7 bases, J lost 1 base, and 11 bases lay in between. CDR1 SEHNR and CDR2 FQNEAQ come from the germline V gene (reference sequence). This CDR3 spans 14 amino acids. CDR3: CASTWEGSGNTIYF. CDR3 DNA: TGTGCCAGCACTTGGGAGGGATCTGGAAACACCATATATTTT.

The CDR3 nucleotides are TGTGCCATCAGTGGGGCTAGCGGGCCCACAGATACGCAGTATTTT. Encoded protein: CAISGASGPTDTQYF. This chain joins TRBV10-3 and TRBJ2-3; 8 bases are a match to TRBD2. CDR3 length: 15 amino acids. V shed 4 bases, J shed 2 bases, and the junction held 5 bases outside the gene matches. Germline CDR1 and CDR2: ENHRY and SYGVKD.

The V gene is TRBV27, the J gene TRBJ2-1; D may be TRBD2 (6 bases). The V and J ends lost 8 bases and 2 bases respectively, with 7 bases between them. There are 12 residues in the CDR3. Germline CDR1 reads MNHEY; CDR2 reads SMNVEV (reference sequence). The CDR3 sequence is CASGRTYNEQFF. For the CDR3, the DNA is TGTGCCAGCGGGAGGACCTACAATGAGCAGTTCTTC.

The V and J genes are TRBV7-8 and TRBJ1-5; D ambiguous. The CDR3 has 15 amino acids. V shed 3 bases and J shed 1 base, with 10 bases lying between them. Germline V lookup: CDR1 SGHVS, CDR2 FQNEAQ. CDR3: CASSLGRPSNQPQHF. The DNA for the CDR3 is TGTGCCAGCAGCTTGGGCAGGCCGAGCAATCAGCCCCAGCATTTT.

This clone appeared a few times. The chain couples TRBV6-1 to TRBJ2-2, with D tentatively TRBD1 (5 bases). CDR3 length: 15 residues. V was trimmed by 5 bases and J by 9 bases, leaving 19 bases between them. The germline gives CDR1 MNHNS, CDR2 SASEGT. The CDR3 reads CASSIGLSTARELFF. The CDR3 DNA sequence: TGTGCCAGCAGTATCGGGCTTTCGACAGCCCGGGAGCTGTTTTTT.

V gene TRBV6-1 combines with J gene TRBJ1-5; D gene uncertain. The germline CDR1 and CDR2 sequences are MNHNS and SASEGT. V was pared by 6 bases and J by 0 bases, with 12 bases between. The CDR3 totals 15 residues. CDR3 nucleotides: TGTGCCAGCAGCCTCCAGATTCTTAGCAATCAGCCCCAGCATTTT. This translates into CASSLQILSNQPQHF.